This paragraph reports one T cell receptor beta chain. Profiled with immunoSEQ multiplex PCR; TCRdb holds only in-frame clones, not every one. The sample holds about 250,000 clones; 65% to 90% are singletons and the top ten take around 5.5%. The entry originates in a study of blood T cell repertoires in COVID-19. Background on the study: PBMCs, B-cell-depleted T cells, or T cells provided the cDNA or gDNA that made up the material.

CDR1 is MDHEN and CDR2 is SYDVKM in the germline V gene. This CDR3 has 16 residues. The J segment lost 5 bases and the V segment lost 8 bases, leaving 13 bases of the junction unmatched. This sequence joins TRBV28 and TRBJ1-4, with 8 bases aligning to TRBD1. Sequencing was carried out using peripheral blood. This receptor was identified in a man aged 45-65 years with COVID-19, enrolled during active disease. The CDR3 sequence: CASAPSVGTGNEKLFF. The CDR3 region has the DNA TGTGCCAGCGCCCCCAGCGTCGGGACAGGCAATGAAAAACTGTTTTTT.